The 5 T cell receptor beta chains in this list originate from one sample, sequenced in a study of Graves' ophthalmopathy and Graves' hyperthyroidism. The sequenced template was RNA, covering the TCR beta CDR3 region. First-round RT-PCR used HTBI primers; second-round multiplex PCR followed. TCRdb re-called the multiplex PCR reads with MiXCR, one entry per CDR3 protein. The sample lists 200,000 to 300,000 distinct CDR3 sequences; roughly 50% were seen once. Sequencing was done on a sample of peripheral blood. The receptors originated from an adult man with Graves' ophthalmopathy.

With respect to this clonotype: One base away lies a much larger clone, so this may be a sequencing read error. The chain is built from TRBV10-3 and TRBJ1-1; D remains unclear. V was clipped by 6 bases and J by 1 base, with 3 bases between them. This CDR3 region has 11 residues. Germline loops: CDR1 ENHRY, CDR2 SYGVKD. The CDR3 coding sequence is TGTGCCATCAGAGCGAACACTGAAGCTTTCTTT. As protein: CAIRANTEAFF.

The genes are TRBV2 and TRBJ1-4; TRBD1 agrees at 7 bases. CDR1 is SNHLY and CDR2 is FYNNEI in the germline V gene. The trim removed 6 bases at V and 8 bases at J, leaving 18 bases unmatched. The CDR3 covers 17 residues. The CDR3 here is CASSPGQVGGAKEKLFF. CDR3 in DNA: TGTGCCAGCAGCCCCGGACAGGTGGGGGGGGCAAAAGAAAAACTGTTTTTT.

A note on this clonotype: An end of the junction does not agree with germline; a read error may underlie this. The chain carries TRBV7-8 and TRBJ2-5, with a possible D match to TRBD2 (6 bases). The CDR3 loop spans 15 amino acids. CDR1 is SGHVS and CDR2 is FQNEAQ in the germline V gene. CDR3 DNA: TGCGCCAGCAGCCAATCAGACGGAGGGCCGGGGACCCAGTACTTC. It specifies CASSQSDGGPGTQYF. Variable domain in full (rest from reference TRBV7-8 and TRBJ2-5): GAGVSQSPRYKVAKRGQDVALRCDPISGHVSLFWYQQALGQGPEFLTYFQNEAQLDKSGLPSDRFFAERPEGSVSTLKIQRTQQEDSAVYLCASSQSDGGPGTQYFGPGTRLLVL.

This chain joins TRBV20-1 and TRBJ2-7; tentative D call: TRBD2 (5 bases). This CDR3 is 12 amino acids long. The germline V gene encodes CDR1 DFQATT and CDR2 SNEGSKA (reference sequence). The CDR3 loop reads CSVGLLNNEQYF. As DNA, the CDR3 is TGCAGCGTTGGACTCCTGAACAATGAGCAGTACTTC.

This clonotype has more than one count but fewer than ten. The V call is TRBV20-1, the J call TRBJ2-7; TRBD1 matches 8 bases. Germline V gene sequence: CDR1 DFQATT, CDR2 SNEGSKA (reference sequence). The V gene end was trimmed by 0 bases and the J gene end by 2 bases; junction bases not matched to a gene: 6. The CDR3 is 15 amino acids. CDR3 coding DNA: TGCAGTGCTAGAGAGGACAGGGCCCCCCCCTACGAGCAGTACTTC. Protein product: CSAREDRAPPYEQYF.